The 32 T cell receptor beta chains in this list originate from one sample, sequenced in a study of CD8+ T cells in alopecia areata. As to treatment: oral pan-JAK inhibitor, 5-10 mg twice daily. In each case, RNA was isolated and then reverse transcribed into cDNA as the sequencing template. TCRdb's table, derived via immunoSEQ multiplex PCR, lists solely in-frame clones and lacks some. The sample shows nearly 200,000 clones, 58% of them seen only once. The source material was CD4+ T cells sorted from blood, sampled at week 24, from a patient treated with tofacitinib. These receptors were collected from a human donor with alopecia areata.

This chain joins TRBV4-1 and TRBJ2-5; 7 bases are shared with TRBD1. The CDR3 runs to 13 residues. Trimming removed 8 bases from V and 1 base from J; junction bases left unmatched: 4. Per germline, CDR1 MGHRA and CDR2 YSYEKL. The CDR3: CASAGTAQETQYF. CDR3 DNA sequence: TGCGCCAGCGCCGGGACAGCCCAAGAGACCCAGTACTTC.

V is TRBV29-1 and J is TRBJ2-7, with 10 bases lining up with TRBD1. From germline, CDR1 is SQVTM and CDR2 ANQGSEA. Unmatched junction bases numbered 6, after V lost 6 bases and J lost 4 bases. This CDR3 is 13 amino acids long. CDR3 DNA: TGCAGCGTGCTGGACAGGGGGTCTTACGAGCAGTACTTC. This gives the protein CSVLDRGSYEQYF.

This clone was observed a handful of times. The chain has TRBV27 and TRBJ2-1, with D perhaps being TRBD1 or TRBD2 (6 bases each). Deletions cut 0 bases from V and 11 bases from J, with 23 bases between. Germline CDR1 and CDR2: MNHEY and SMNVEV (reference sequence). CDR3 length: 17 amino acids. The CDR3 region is CASSLSLGGLGGMKQFF. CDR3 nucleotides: TGTGCCAGCAGTTTATCCCTTGGGGGGCTCGGCGGGATGAAGCAGTTCTTC.

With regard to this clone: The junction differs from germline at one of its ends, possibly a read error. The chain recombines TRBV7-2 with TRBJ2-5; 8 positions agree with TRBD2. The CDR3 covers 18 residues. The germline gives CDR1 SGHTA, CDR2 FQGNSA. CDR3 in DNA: TGCGCCAGCAGCCAAGACATGGGGAGCGGGGGATGGGGAGAGACCCAGTACTTC. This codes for CASSQDMGSGGWGETQYF.

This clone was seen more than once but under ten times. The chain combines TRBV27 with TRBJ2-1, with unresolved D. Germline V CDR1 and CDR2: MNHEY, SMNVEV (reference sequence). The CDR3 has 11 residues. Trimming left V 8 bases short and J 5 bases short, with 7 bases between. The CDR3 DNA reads TGTGCCAGCGTTATGAACAATGAGCAGTTCTTC. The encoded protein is CASVMNNEQFF.

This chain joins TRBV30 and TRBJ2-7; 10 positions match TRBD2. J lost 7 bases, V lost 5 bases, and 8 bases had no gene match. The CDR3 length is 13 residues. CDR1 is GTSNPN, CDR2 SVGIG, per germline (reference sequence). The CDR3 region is CAWEGLAMGEQYF. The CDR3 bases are TGTGCCTGGGAGGGACTAGCGATGGGGGAGCAGTACTTC.

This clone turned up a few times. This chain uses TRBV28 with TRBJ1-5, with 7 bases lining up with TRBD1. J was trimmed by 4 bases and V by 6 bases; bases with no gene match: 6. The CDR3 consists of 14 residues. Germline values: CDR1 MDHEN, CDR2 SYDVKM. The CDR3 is CASSRGQRNQPQHF. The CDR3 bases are TGTGCCAGCAGCCGGGGACAGAGAAATCAGCCCCAGCATTTT. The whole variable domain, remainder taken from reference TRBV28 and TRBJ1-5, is DVKVTQSSRYLVKRTGEKVFLECVQDMDHENMFWYRQDPGLGLRLIYFSYDVKMKEKGDIPEGYSVSREKKERFSLILESASTNQTSMYLCASSRGQRNQPQHFGDGTRLSIL.

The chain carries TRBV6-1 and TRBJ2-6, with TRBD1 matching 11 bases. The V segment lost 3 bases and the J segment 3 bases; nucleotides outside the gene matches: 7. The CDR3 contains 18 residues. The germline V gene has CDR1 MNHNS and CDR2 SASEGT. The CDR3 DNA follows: TGTGCCAGCAGTGATTGGACAGGGGGCGACTTTGGGGCCAACGTCCTGACTTTC. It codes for CASSDWTGGDFGANVLTF.

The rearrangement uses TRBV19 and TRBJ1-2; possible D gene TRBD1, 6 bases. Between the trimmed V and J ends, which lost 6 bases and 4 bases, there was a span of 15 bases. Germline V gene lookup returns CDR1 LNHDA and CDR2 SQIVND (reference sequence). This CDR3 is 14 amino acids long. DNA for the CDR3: TGTGCCAGTAGCCTCCGGGACACAGTCTATGGCTACACCTTC. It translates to CASSLRDTVYGYTF.

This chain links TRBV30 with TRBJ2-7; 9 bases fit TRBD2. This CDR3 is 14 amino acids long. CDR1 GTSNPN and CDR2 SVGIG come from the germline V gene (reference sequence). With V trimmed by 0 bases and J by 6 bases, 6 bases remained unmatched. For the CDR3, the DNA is TGTGCCTGGAGTGTCGGAGTAGCGGGAGCCGAGCAGTACTTC. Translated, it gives CAWSVGVAGAEQYF. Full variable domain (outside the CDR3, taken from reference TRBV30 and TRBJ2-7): SQTIHQWPATLVQPVGSPLSLECTVEGTSNPNLYWYRQAAGRGLQLLFYSVGIGQISSEVPQNLSASRPQDRQFILSSKKLLLSDSGFYLCAWSVGVAGAEQYFGPGTRLTVT.

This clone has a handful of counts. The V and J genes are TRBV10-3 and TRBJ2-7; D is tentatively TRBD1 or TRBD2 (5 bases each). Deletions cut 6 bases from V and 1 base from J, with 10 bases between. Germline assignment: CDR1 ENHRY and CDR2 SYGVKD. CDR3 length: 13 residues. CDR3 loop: CAIRGTDSYEQYF. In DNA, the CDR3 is TGTGCCATCAGAGGGACGGATTCCTACGAGCAGTACTTC.

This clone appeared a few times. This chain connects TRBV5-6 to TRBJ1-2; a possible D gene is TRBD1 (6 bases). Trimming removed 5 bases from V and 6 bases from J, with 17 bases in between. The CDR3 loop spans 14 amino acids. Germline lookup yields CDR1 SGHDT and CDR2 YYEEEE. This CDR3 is CASRRRTVQHGYTF. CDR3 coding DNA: TGTGCCAGCAGGCGGCGGACAGTCCAACATGGCTACACCTTC.

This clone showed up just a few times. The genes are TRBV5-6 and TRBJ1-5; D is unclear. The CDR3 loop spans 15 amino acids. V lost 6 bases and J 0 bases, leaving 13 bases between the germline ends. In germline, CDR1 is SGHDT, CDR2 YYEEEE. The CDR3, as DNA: TGTGCCAGCACCCTGGGAGGGATTAGCAATCAGCCCCAGCATTTT. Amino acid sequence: CASTLGGISNQPQHF.

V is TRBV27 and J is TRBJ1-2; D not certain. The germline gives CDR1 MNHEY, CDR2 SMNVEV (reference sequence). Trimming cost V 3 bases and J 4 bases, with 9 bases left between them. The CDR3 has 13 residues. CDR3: CASSFRSAYGYTF. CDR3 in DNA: TGTGCCAGCAGTTTCCGCTCAGCCTATGGCTACACCTTC.

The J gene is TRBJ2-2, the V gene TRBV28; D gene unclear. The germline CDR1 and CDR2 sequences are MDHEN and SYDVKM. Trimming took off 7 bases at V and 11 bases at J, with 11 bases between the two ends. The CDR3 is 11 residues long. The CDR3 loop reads CASTEGRELFF. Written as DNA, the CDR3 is TGTGCCAGCACCGAAGGGCGTGAGCTGTTTTTT.

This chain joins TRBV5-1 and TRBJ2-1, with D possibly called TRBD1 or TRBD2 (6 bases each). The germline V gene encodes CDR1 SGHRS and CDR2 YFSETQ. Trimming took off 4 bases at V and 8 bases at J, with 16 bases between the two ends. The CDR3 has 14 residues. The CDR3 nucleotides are TGCGCCAGCAGCACCCCGTTGGAGGGGGATGAGCAGTTCTTC. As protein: CASSTPLEGDEQFF.

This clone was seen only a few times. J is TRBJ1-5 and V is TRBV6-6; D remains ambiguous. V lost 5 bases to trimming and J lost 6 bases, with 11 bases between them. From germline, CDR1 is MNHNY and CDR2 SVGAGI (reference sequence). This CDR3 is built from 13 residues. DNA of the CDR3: TGTGCCAGCAGTCGGCAGCTCGGTCAGCCCCAGCATTTT. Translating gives CASSRQLGQPQHF.

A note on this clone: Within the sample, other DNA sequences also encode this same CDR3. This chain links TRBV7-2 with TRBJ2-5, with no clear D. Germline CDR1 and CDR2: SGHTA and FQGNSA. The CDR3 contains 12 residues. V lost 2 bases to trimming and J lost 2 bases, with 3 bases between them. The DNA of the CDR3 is TGTGCCAGCAGCTTACCTCAAGAGACCCAGTACTTC. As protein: CASSLPQETQYF. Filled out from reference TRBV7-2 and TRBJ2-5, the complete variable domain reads GAGVSQSPSNKVTEKGKDVELRCDPISGHTALYWYRQSLGQGLEFLIYFQGNSAPDKSGLPSDRFSAERTGGSVSTLTIQRTQQEDSAVYLCASSLPQETQYFGPGTRLLVL.

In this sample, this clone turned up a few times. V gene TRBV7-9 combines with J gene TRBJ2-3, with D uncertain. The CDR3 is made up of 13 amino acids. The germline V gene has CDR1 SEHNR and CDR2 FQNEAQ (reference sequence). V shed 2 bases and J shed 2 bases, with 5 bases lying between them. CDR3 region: CASSLRDTDTQYF. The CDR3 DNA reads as TGTGCCAGCAGCTTAAGGGACACAGATACGCAGTATTTT.

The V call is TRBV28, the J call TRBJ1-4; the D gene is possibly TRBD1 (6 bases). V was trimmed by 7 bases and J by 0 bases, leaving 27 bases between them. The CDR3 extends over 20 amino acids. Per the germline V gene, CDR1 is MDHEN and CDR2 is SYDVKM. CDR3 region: CASNTPAGTPFMATNEKLFF. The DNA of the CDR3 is TGTGCCAGCAATACTCCCGCCGGGACACCTTTTATGGCAACTAATGAAAAACTGTTTTTT.

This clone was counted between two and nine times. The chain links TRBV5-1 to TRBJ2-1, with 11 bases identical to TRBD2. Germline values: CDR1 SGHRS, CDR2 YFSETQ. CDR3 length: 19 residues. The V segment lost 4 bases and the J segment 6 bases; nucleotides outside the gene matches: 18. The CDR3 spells CASSLKTSGSKISRNEQFF. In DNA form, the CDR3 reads TGCGCCAGCAGCCTTAAAACTAGCGGGAGCAAGATATCTCGCAATGAGCAGTTCTTC.

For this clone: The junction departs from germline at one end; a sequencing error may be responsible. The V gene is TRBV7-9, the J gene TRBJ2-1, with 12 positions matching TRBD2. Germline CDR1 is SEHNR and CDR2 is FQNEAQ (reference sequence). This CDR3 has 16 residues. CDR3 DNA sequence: TGTGCCAGCAGGACTAGCGGGGGAGGCTCCTACGATGAGCAGTTCTTC. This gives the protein CASRTSGGGSYDEQFF. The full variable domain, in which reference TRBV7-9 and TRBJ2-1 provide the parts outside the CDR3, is DTGVSQNPRHKITKRGQNVTFRCDPISEHNRLYWYRQTLGQGPEFLTYFQNEAQLEKSRLLSDRFSAERPKGSFSTLEIQRTEQGDSAMYLCASRTSGGGSYDEQFFGPGTRLTVL.

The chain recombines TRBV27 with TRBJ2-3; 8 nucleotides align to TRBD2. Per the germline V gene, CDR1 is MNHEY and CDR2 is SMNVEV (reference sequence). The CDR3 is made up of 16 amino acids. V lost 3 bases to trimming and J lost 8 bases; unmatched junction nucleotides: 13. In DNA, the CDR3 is TGTGCCAGCAGTTTGAAGACGGGAGGGCCGTCAGGTACGCAGTATTTT. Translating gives CASSLKTGGPSGTQYF.

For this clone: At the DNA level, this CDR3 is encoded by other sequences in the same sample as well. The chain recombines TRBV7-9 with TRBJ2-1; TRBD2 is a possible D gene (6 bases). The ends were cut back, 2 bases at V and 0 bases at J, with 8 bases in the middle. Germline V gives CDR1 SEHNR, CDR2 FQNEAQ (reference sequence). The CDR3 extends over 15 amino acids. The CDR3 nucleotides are TGTGCCAGCAGCTTAACCGGGAGCTCCTACAATGAGCAGTTCTTC. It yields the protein CASSLTGSSYNEQFF. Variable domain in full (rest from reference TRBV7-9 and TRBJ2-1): DTGVSQNPRHKITKRGQNVTFRCDPISEHNRLYWYRQTLGQGPEFLTYFQNEAQLEKSRLLSDRFSAERPKGSFSTLEIQRTEQGDSAMYLCASSLTGSSYNEQFFGPGTRLTVL.

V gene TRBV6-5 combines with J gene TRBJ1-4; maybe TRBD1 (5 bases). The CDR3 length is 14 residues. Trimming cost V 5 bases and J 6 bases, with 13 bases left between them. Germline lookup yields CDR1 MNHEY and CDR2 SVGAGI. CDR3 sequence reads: CASSQQGDDEKLFF. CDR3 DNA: TGTGCCAGCAGTCAGCAGGGTGACGATGAAAAACTGTTTTTT.

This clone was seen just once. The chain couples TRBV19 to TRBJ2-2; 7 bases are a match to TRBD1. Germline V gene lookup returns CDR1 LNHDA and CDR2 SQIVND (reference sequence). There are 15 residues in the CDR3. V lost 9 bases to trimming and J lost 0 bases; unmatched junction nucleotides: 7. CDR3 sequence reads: CASRQGNSNTGELFF. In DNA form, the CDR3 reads TGTGCCAGCAGACAGGGCAACTCGAACACCGGGGAGCTGTTTTTT.

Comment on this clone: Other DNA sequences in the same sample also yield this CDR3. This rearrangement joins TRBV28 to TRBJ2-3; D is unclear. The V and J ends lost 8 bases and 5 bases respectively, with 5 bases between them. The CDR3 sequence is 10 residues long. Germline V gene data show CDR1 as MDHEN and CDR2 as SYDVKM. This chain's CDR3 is CASSGDTQYF. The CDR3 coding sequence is TGTGCCAGCTCTGGAGATACGCAGTATTTT.

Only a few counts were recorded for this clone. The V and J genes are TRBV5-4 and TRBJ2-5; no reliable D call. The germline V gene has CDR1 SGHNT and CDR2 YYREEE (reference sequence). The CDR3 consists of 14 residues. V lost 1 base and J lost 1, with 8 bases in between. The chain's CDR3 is CASSLSWGQETQYF. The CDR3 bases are TGTGCCAGCAGCTTGTCTTGGGGCCAAGAGACCCAGTACTTC.

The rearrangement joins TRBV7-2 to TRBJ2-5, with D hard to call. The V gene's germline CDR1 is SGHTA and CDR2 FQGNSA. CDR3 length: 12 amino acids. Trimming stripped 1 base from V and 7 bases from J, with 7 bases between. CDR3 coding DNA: TGTGCCAGCAGCTTAGTCATCGGGACCCAGTACTTC. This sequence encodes CASSLVIGTQYF.

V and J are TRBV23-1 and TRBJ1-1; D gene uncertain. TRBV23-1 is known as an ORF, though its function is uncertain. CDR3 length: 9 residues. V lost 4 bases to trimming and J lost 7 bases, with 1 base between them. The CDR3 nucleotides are TGCGCCAGCAGTCTTGAAGCTTTCTTT. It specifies CASSLEAFF.

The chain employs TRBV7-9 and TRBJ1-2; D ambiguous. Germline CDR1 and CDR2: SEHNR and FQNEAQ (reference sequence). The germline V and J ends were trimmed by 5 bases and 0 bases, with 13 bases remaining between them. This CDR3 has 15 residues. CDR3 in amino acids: CASSPDSRANYGYTF. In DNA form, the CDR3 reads TGTGCCAGCAGCCCGGACTCACGAGCTAACTATGGCTACACCTTC. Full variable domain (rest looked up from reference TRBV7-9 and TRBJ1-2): DTGVSQNPRHKITKRGQNVTFRCDPISEHNRLYWYRQTLGQGPEFLTYFQNEAQLEKSRLLSDRFSAERPKGSFSTLEIQRTEQGDSAMYLCASSPDSRANYGYTFGSGTRLTVV.

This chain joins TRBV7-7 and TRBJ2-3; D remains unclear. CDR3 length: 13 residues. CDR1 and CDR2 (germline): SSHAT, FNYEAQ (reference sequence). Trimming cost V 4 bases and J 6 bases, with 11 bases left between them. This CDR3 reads CASSSTFKDTQYF. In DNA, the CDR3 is TGTGCCAGCAGCTCAACTTTTAAGGATACGCAGTATTTT.